This entry features one T cell receptor (beta chain) sequence. Its binding antigen is unknown. Within one base of it there is no much larger clone, and no base qualities were kept. Genomic DNA was extracted from sorted cells for sequencing of the TCRbeta CDR3 region. The immunoSEQ Assay was used for sequencing of TCRbeta CDR3 regions. What TCRdb holds here is the immuneACCESS table cut down to in-frame rearrangements. Part of the clones is not present; checked against another copy, under half of the missing clones reflect an unresolved V gene, and the others are unexplained. The sample table shows tens of thousands of clones, and about 89% are seen once. Roughly 32% of the sample is in the top ten clones. The source of the sample is a study of OX40 agonist ivuxolimab in advanced cancers. Looking at the study overall: The costimulatory receptor OX40 (CD134) was targeted by ivuxolimab, a fully human IgG2 agonistic monoclonal antibody. Intravenous ivuxolimab was administered to patients every 2 weeks at six dose levels: 0.01, 0.1, 0.3, 1.5, 3 and 10 mg/kg. Among the 52 dose-escalation patients, some 20 had hepatocellular carcinoma, approximately 15 melanoma, 9 renal cell carcinoma and 9 head and neck cancer. A male proportion of 82.7% and a mean age of about 60 years, ranging from 23 to 79, were recorded for the dose-escalation cohort. Prior anti-PD-1, anti-PD-L1 or anti-CTLA-4 therapy was permitted, and checkpoint inhibitors had been received by around 39% of dose-escalation patients. Partial responses occurred in three dose-escalation patients: two with cutaneous melanoma and one with hepatocellular carcinoma. The point of sequencing TCRbeta in the periphery was to test whether ivuxolimab changed TCR sequence diversity and drove clonal T-cell expansion. The paper reports the monotherapy dose-escalation portion (N of about 50 patients) of the phase I ivuxolimab trial. General findings and caveats noted by the study authors: Low levels of normalized T-cell clonal expansion were also seen in some nonresponding patients. Which antigens the clonally expanded peripheral T cells were specific for was not determined. In the 0.1-3.0 mg/kg groups, partial responders had among the lowest normalized peripheral clonal expansion, particularly in CD8+ T cells. Clonal expansion of both CD4+ and CD8+ blood T cells was observed from baseline to week 6 at doses 0.1 to 3.0 mg/kg. After ivuxolimab, expanded clones were on average more numerous among CD8+ T cells than among CD4+ T cells.

The trial excluded patients who had a history of autoimmune disease or were on systemic immunosuppression. Peripheral blood for TCR sequencing was drawn from every dose cohort at baseline, at cycle 4 day 1 and at cycle 7 day 1. The samples were drawn from a first-in-human, open-label, multicenter phase I dose-escalation trial of ivuxolimab. Adults with locally advanced or metastatic melanoma, renal cell carcinoma, hepatocellular carcinoma or head and neck squamous cell carcinoma were enrolled in the trial. CD4+ and CD8+ T cells were sorted separately from peripheral blood before TCR sequencing. This receptor was identified in an adult with an advanced solid tumor such as melanoma, head and neck, liver or kidney cancer. The sequencing used CD4+ or CD8+ T cells sorted from blood, collected in a trial of the OX40 agonist ivuxolimab.

This receptor has the CDR3 CASSPRGYEQYF. The nucleotide sequence reads TGTGCCAGCTCACCACGGGGCTACGAGCAGTACTTC. The chain was built from TRBV18 and TRBJ2-7; the D gene is not confidently resolved. A distance of 4 bases separates the germline ends of V and J, which lose 1 base and 3 bases respectively. CDR1 and CDR2 are read off the germline V gene as KGHSH and LQKENI. Counted from cysteine to phenylalanine, this CDR3 has 12 amino acids. Left in the record is the CDR3 DNA by itself, 36 bases read in frame from the first base.